One and the same sample provided the 9 T cell receptor beta chains below, sequenced in a study of neoadjuvant nivolumab and ipilimumab in lung cancer. Clones were sequenced by immunoSEQ multiplex PCR, and TCRdb holds only the in-frame ones, with some missing. This sample yields 26,000 or so clones, of which approximately 84% are seen a single time; roughly 6.1% belongs to the top ten. Material: peripheral blood, obtained before neoadjuvant nivolumab, alone or with ipilimumab. All receptors derive from an adult with non-small cell lung cancer.

This sequence joins TRBV28 and TRBJ1-5; D is ambiguous. V gave up 10 bases and J gave up 5 bases, with 9 bases separating them. In germline, CDR1 is MDHEN, CDR2 SYDVKM. The CDR3 runs to 11 residues. CDR3 nucleotides: TGTGCCACCCAGCGGGATCAGCCCCAGCATTTT. It codes for CATQRDQPQHF.

The V gene is TRBV5-4, the J gene TRBJ2-5, with 7 positions matching TRBD1. In germline, CDR1 is SGHNT, CDR2 YYREEE (reference sequence). Germline trimming cut 4 bases from V and 1 base from J; bases unmatched to any gene: 1. The CDR3 totals 13 residues. The chain's CDR3 is CASSRDSQETQYF. The CDR3 region has the DNA TGTGCCAGCAGCCGGGACAGCCAAGAGACCCAGTACTTC.

V usage is TRBV27 and J usage is TRBJ2-7; no clear D. The CDR3 runs to 15 residues. V gave up 0 bases and J gave up 0 bases, with 9 bases separating them. CDR1 is MNHEY and CDR2 is SMNVEV in the germline V gene (reference sequence). The CDR3: CASSLSRVTSYEQYF. The CDR3 DNA follows: TGTGCCAGCAGTTTATCTAGGGTAACCTCCTACGAGCAGTACTTC.

This rearrangement joins TRBV18 to TRBJ2-1, with 7 bases that match TRBD1. Trimming removed 0 bases from V and 7 bases from J; junction bases left unmatched: 6. CDR1 and CDR2 from the germline V gene are KGHSH and LQKENI. The CDR3 consists of 15 residues. The DNA of the CDR3 is TGTGCCAGCTCACCACCAATGGGCAGGGGGAATGAGCAGTTCTTC. As protein: CASSPPMGRGNEQFF.

The CDR3 DNA is TGTGCCAGCAGAACTCAGGGGGTGACCACTGAAGCTTTCTTT. Its translation is CASRTQGVTTEAFF. The chain joins TRBV5-6 to TRBJ1-1; 7 bases agree with TRBD1. CDR3 size: 14 residues. The germline V gene encodes CDR1 SGHDT and CDR2 YYEEEE. Germline trimming cut 5 bases from V and 4 bases from J; bases unmatched to any gene: 8.

This chain uses TRBV14 with TRBJ2-7, with 8 nucleotides matching TRBD2. CDR1 is SGHDN and CDR2 is FVKESK in the germline V gene. V lost 0 bases, J lost 1 base, and 11 bases stayed unmatched. The length of the CDR3 is 18 residues. The CDR3: CASSQDRSGGTISYEQYF. In DNA form, the CDR3 reads TGTGCCAGCAGCCAAGATAGAAGCGGGGGTACCATTTCCTACGAGCAGTACTTC.

This clone has more than one count but fewer than ten. The rearrangement links TRBV4-3 to TRBJ2-7, with D hard to call. Germline CDR1 reads LGHNA; CDR2 reads YSLEER. V dropped 0 bases and J dropped 3 bases, with 6 bases sitting between them. CDR3 length: 13 residues. The CDR3 DNA sequence: TGCGCCAGCAGCCAAGATTTGTTCTACGAGCAGTACTTC. Its protein is CASSQDLFYEQYF.

The V call is TRBV10-1, the J call TRBJ1-1, with no clear D. The germline gives CDR1 WNHNN, CDR2 SYGVQD (reference sequence). The V and J ends lost 3 bases and 8 bases respectively, with 10 bases between them. CDR3 length equals 12 residues. In DNA form, the CDR3 reads TGCGCCAGCAGTGATGGGCCCCGAGAAGCTTTCTTT. Protein sequence: CASSDGPREAFF.

The chain has TRBV6-5 and TRBJ2-5, with D uncertain. The germline V and J ends were trimmed by 5 bases and 5 bases, with 15 bases remaining between them. CDR1 and CDR2 from the germline V gene are MNHEY and SVGAGI. The CDR3 totals 14 residues. CDR3 sequence: CASSEDRAGETQYF. For the CDR3, the DNA is TGTGCCAGCAGTGAAGATAGGGCTGGGGAGACCCAGTACTTC.